Detailed here is one T cell receptor beta chain. It has no known antigen specificity. Per-base quality was not reported, and no clone a single base away is much larger than it. The sample was run on an Illumina HiSeq 1500. TCRdb handled the public reads itself, with Q25 trimming in fastp and clone calling in MiXCR, and kept productive beta chains. Each CDR3 protein gets just one entry, which takes the most common genes and DNA from the rows behind it. A total of about 770,000 distinct CDR3 sequences appear in this sample, around 29% of them only once. The ten largest clones capture less than 15% of the sample. Looking up the germline V gene (reference sequence) yields CDR1 SGHNT and CDR2 YYREEE. V is pared back by 4 bases and J by 1 base, with 17 bases lying between the germline termini. Including cysteine and phenylalanine, the CDR3 has 16 amino acids. Left in the record is the CDR3 DNA by itself, 48 bases read in frame from the first base.

The data were taken from a study of T cell repertoires in cytomegalovirus infection (dated 2019 in TCRdb). Some background on the complete study: Recently identified HLA-C-restricted CMV epitopes, whose presentation resists viral immunomodulation, were targeted by peptide stimulations together with well-studied HLA-B-restricted epitopes. The HLA type of each donor mattered for the analysis, because public TCR beta signatures pointed to carriage of CMV infection along with the matching HLA type.

Broader findings and caveats from the paper: Carriers of CMV infection plus the relevant HLA type were discriminated by the cumulative frequency of public TCR beta family members in the study cohort and in an independent approximately 350-donor cohort. The ex vivo response was dominated by HLA-C-restricted CMV-specific TCR beta clonotypes, and the single most frequent clonotype in two of eight donors was supplied by these HLA-C-restricted clonotypes.

The treatment or condition label, as the study defines it: in vitro stimulation with specific CMV peptide epitopes to enrich CMV-specific T cells. The sequencing here drew on cultured CD8+ T cells from PBMCs, taken from culture after CMV antigen stimulation. Recombination connected TRBV5-4 to TRBJ1-1, with no confidently assigned D gene. The sequence derives from a human donor in good health (CMV status not recorded). Some clones in this sample may be carry-over from other donors' samples. The nucleotide sequence reads TGTGCCAGCAGCCCCCACAAGAAAATGGCGAACACTGAAGCTTTCTTT. Translated, it reads CASSPHKKMANTEAFF.